The 22 T cell receptor beta chains below come from one sample, sequenced in a study of metastatic and nonmetastatic thyroid tumors. TCRdb reanalyzed the PCR reads with MiXCR. In the table there are about 35,000 clones, roughly a sixth of which are singletons. Each patient came to thyroid surgery without any prior treatment (of any kind). Sequenced input: blood. Every receptor here comes from a male donor with papillary thyroid cancer or a benign thyroid nodule (not recorded which). Some clones in this sample may be carry-over from other donors' samples.

By sample share, this clone is medium-sized. V usage is TRBV6-1 and J usage is TRBJ1-6; no clear D gene. Trimming left V 4 bases short and J 9 bases short, with 13 bases between. This CDR3 contains 14 residues. Germline assignment: CDR1 MNHNS and CDR2 SASEGT. CDR3 region: CASSGSVGGSPLHF. CDR3 bases: TGTGCCAGCAGTGGCTCGGTGGGTGGTTCACCCCTCCACTTT.

This clone came up many times. J is TRBJ1-2 and V is TRBV19; 8 bases match TRBD1. After removal of 10 bases from V and 8 bases from J, the junction contained 27 bases not matched to a gene. The germline V gene encodes CDR1 LNHDA and CDR2 SQIVND (reference sequence). The CDR3 is 18 amino acids. For the CDR3, the DNA is TGTGCCACTCTATCAACTCTCCGAAACGTGGGACAGGCTTTCGGCTACACCTTC. Its protein product is CATLSTLRNVGQAFGYTF. Variable domain in full (rest from reference TRBV19 and TRBJ1-2): DGGITQSPKYLFRKEGQNVTLSCEQNLNHDAMYWYRQDPGQGLRLIYYSQIVNDFQKGDIAEGYSVSREKKESFPLTVTSAQKNPTAFYLCATLSTLRNVGQAFGYTFGSGTRLTVV.

This clone was found many times. V gene TRBV19 combines with J gene TRBJ2-6; D is unresolved. Deletions cut 7 bases from V and 0 bases from J, with 4 bases between. Germline V gene sequence: CDR1 LNHDA, CDR2 SQIVND (reference sequence). The CDR3 consists of 13 residues. The CDR3 nucleotides are TGTGCCAGTACAAACTCTGGGGCCAACGTCCTGACTTTC. Translating gives CASTNSGANVLTF.

This clone was found many times. This chain connects TRBV19 to TRBJ2-5; 8 bases align to TRBD2. This CDR3 spans 13 amino acids. The ends lost 3 bases at V and 7 bases at J; junction bases unmatched: 4. CDR1 is LNHDA, CDR2 SQIVND, per germline (reference sequence). The CDR3 protein is CASSIVAGRTQYF. The CDR3 DNA reads as TGTGCCAGTAGTATTGTAGCGGGGAGGACCCAGTACTTC.

This clone was observed many times. The chain carries TRBV7-8 and TRBJ1-2; the match to TRBD1 covers 8 bases. V trimming: 6 bases; J trimming: 2 bases; junction bases outside the gene matches: 5. In germline, CDR1 is SGHVS, CDR2 FQNEAQ. The CDR3 has 14 amino acids. The CDR3 nucleotides are TGTGCCAGCAGAGGACAGGGACGGAACTATGGCTACACCTTC. Its protein is CASRGQGRNYGYTF.

The V call is TRBV5-4, the J call TRBJ1-2, with D tentatively TRBD1 (5 bases). This CDR3 contains 11 residues. Germline CDR1 SGHNT, CDR2 YYREEE (reference sequence). Between the trimmed V and J ends, which lost 2 bases and 8 bases, there was a span of 7 bases. The CDR3 sequence is CASSFWGGYTF. CDR3 nucleotides: TGTGCCAGCAGCTTCTGGGGGGGCTACACCTTC.

This chain uses TRBV11-2 with TRBJ2-7; 11 bases are a match to TRBD2. V lost 5 bases and J lost 5; bases outside the gene matches: 5. Germline-derived CDR1 and CDR2 are SGHAT and FQNNGV. The CDR3 has 14 residues. The CDR3 DNA follows: TGTGCCAGCAGCCCTACTAGCGGGAGAGACGAGCAGTACTTC. This sequence encodes CASSPTSGRDEQYF. Complete variable domain (other parts from reference TRBV11-2 and TRBJ2-7): EAGVAQSPRYKIIEKRQSVAFWCNPISGHATLYWYQQILGQGPKLLIQFQNNGVVDDSQLPKDRFSAERLKGVDSTLKIQPAKLEDSAVYLCASSPTSGRDEQYFGPGTRLTVT.

This clone was counted many times. This sequence joins TRBV5-6 and TRBJ1-2, with TRBD1 matching 11 bases. V shed 4 bases and J 8 bases; nucleotides not matched to a gene: 10. This CDR3 is 15 amino acids long. The germline V gene has CDR1 SGHDT and CDR2 YYEEEE. This chain's CDR3 is CASSLQHRDRGGYTF. CDR3 nucleotide sequence: TGTGCCAGCAGCCTACAGCACCGGGACAGGGGGGGCTACACCTTC.

This clone has only a few counts. The rearrangement uses TRBV27 and TRBJ1-2, with 8 bases aligning to TRBD1. This CDR3 is 14 amino acids long. CDR1 MNHEY and CDR2 SMNVEV come from the germline V gene (reference sequence). V was clipped by 0 bases and J by 6 bases; unmatched bases: 3. This CDR3 reads CASSLSQGADGYTF. The DNA for the CDR3 is TGTGCCAGCAGTTTATCGCAGGGGGCGGATGGCTACACCTTC.

The sample holds one count of this clone. Relative to the germline gene, one junction end is altered; a read error may explain this. The V call is TRBV9, the J call TRBJ2-1, with TRBD1 identical over 10 bases. Germline V gives CDR1 SGDLS, CDR2 YYNGEE. This CDR3 has 20 residues. CDR3 DNA sequence: TGTGCCAGCAGCGACCGGGACAGGGGCAACCATTGGACTCTCTACAATGAGCAGTCCTTC. Translating gives CASSDRDRGNHWTLYNEQSF.

In this sample, this clone turned up many times. The J gene is TRBJ2-1, the V gene TRBV6-2 or TRBV6-3, with D possibly TRBD1 on 5 matching bases. CDR1 MNHEY and CDR2 SVGEGT come from the germline V gene. V lost 8 bases, J lost 8 bases, and 16 bases lay in between. This CDR3 spans 13 amino acids. Written as DNA, the CDR3 is TGTGCCAGCGGGATCCGACAGAAGGATGAGCAGTTCTTC. It yields the protein CASGIRQKDEQFF.

The table lists this clone with a few counts. J is TRBJ2-3 and V is TRBV12-3 or TRBV12-4; 7 bases agree with TRBD2. The CDR3 is 14 amino acids. The J segment lost 1 base and the V segment lost 5 bases, leaving 3 bases of the junction unmatched. DNA for the CDR3: TGTGCCAGCAGTGGGGGGAGGGGCACAGATACGCAGTATTTT. Translation: CASSGGRGTDTQYF.

A remark on this clone: One end of the junction does not line up with germline, which may come from a read error. CDR3 in amino acids: CASSSSTGGWTEDFF. CDR3 in DNA: TGTGCCAGCAGTTCGTCCACAGGGGGCTGGACTGAAGATTTCTTT. The V and J genes are TRBV27 and TRBJ1-1; the match to TRBD1 covers 9 bases. The CDR3 has 15 amino acids. Germline loops: CDR1 MNHEY, CDR2 SMNVEV (reference sequence).

This clone was observed many times. This chain connects TRBV28 to TRBJ2-2; TRBD1 matches at 8 bases. The germline CDR1 and CDR2 sequences are MDHEN and SYDVKM. V was pared by 4 bases and J by 1 base, with 5 bases of the junction left unmatched. The CDR3 has 16 amino acids. CDR3 residues: CASSSAGTGNTGELFF. The CDR3 nucleotides are TGTGCCAGCAGTTCGGCCGGGACAGGGAACACCGGGGAGCTGTTTTTT. Full variable domain (missing parts from reference TRBV28 and TRBJ2-2): DVKVTQSSRYLVKRTGEKVFLECVQDMDHENMFWYRQDPGLGLRLIYFSYDVKMKEKGDIPEGYSVSREKKERFSLILESASTNQTSMYLCASSSAGTGNTGELFFGEGSRLTVL.

In its sample, this clone was seen once. The rearrangement joins TRBV9 to TRBJ1-3; D is unclear. The germline CDR1 and CDR2 sequences are SGDLS and YYNGEE. V lost 3 bases to trimming and J lost 4 bases, with 8 bases between them. The CDR3 contains 13 residues. Written as DNA, the CDR3 is TGTGCCAGCAGCGCGGAGGGAGGAAACACCATATATTTT. Translated, it gives CASSAEGGNTIYF.

This clone occurred many times. A much more abundant neighbour one base away suggests this may be a read error. V and J are TRBV6-2 or TRBV6-3 and TRBJ2-1; D not resolved. This CDR3 comprises 11 residues. V lost 6 bases to trimming and J lost 6 bases, with 6 bases between them. CDR1 is MNHEY and CDR2 is SVGEGT in the germline V gene. This CDR3 is CASSWGNEQFF. Here the CDR3 DNA reads TGTGCCAGCAGCTGGGGCAATGAGCAGTTCTTC.

This clone was observed at least ten times. The CDR3, as DNA: TGTGCCAGCAGCTTAGGAGGGCTAGCGGGGCTCACAGATACGCAGTATTTT. It yields the protein CASSLGGLAGLTDTQYF. The genes are TRBV5-4 and TRBJ2-3; 9 nucleotides match TRBD2. J was trimmed by 2 bases and V by 2 bases; bases with no gene match: 9. This CDR3 is 17 amino acids long. Germline assignment: CDR1 SGHNT and CDR2 YYREEE (reference sequence).

This clone rates as medium-sized. This sample includes further DNA sequences coding for the same CDR3. V and J are TRBV28 and TRBJ1-6; D unresolved. The V and J ends lost 5 bases and 8 bases respectively, with 19 bases between them. Looked up from germline, CDR1 is MDHEN and CDR2 is SYDVKM. This CDR3 spans 16 amino acids. CDR3 DNA: TGTGCCAGCAGTCCGCTCTCCCCTACTTTAGATTCACCCCTCCACTTT. The encoded protein is CASSPLSPTLDSPLHF.

This clone has more than one count but fewer than ten. The chain carries TRBV6-1 and TRBJ2-3; 10 bases match TRBD2. Per the germline V gene, CDR1 is MNHNS and CDR2 is SASEGT. This CDR3 is built from 15 residues. With 4 bases clipped from V and 6 bases from J, the junction kept 7 bases outside the gene matches. The CDR3 DNA is TGTGCCAGCAGTGTAGAAGCGGGGGGGCAGGATACGCAGTATTTT. Translation: CASSVEAGGQDTQYF.

On this clone itself: Being one base from a much bigger clone, this may be a read error. The gene calls are TRBV9 and TRBJ1-5; D perhaps matches TRBD1 (5 bases). Trimming took 3 bases from V and 2 from J, leaving 9 bases between them. From germline, CDR1 is SGDLS and CDR2 YYNGEE. The CDR3 totals 14 residues. The DNA for the CDR3 is TGTGCCAGCAGCGGACAGTGTGGCAATCAGCCCCAGCATTTT. It specifies CASSGQCGNQPQHF.

This clone has a handful of counts. The rearrangement joins TRBV19 to TRBJ1-5; D unclear. Trimming cost V 5 bases and J 0 bases, with 11 bases left between them. The CDR3 extends over 15 amino acids. Germline assignment: CDR1 LNHDA and CDR2 SQIVND (reference sequence). CDR3 protein: CASSPPAYSNQPQHF. The CDR3 nucleotides read TGTGCCAGTAGTCCACCGGCGTATAGCAATCAGCCCCAGCATTTT.

This clone was detected a few times. V is TRBV6-2 or TRBV6-3 and J is TRBJ2-1; no firm D call. Germline V lookup: CDR1 MNHEY, CDR2 SVGEGT. The CDR3 length is 17 residues. Trimming left V 8 bases short and J 0 bases short, with 20 bases between. CDR3 DNA: TGTGCCAGCCACTATGGTGGGCCAATGAGCTCCTACAATGAGCAGTTCTTC. Encoded protein: CASHYGGPMSSYNEQFF.